The 27 T cell receptor beta chains presented below share a single source sample, sequenced in a study of T cell responses to AZD1222 COVID-19 vaccine. Assay: immunoSEQ multiplex PCR; the TCRdb copy retains only in-frame clones and omits some. This sample has roughly 110,000 clones; about 90% occur once, and the top ten carry approximately 4.7%. Material: peripheral blood, obtained on day 0 of AZD1222 vaccination. The source of these receptors is an adult in good health.

This chain links TRBV7-8 with TRBJ2-1; 9 bases are shared with TRBD1. With V trimmed by 5 bases and J by 7 bases, 6 bases remained unmatched. Germline V gene sequence: CDR1 SGHVS, CDR2 FQNEAQ. The CDR3 extends over 14 amino acids. CDR3 sequence reads: CASSPHGQGNEQFF. The CDR3 coding sequence is TGTGCCAGCAGCCCGCATGGACAGGGGAATGAGCAGTTCTTC.

V and J are TRBV4-2 and TRBJ2-3; 8 bases fit TRBD1. The germline V gene has CDR1 LGHNA and CDR2 YNFKEQ. J lost 2 bases, V lost 3 bases, and 4 bases had no gene match. This CDR3 is 15 amino acids long. The CDR3 protein is CASSQGQVDTDTQYF. CDR3 coding DNA: TGTGCCAGCAGCCAGGGACAGGTCGACACAGATACGCAGTATTTT.

This rearrangement joins TRBV5-1 to TRBJ1-2; 8 bases map to TRBD1. This CDR3 has 14 amino acids. V lost 7 bases, J lost 6 bases, and 11 bases stayed unmatched. Germline V gene lookup returns CDR1 SGHRS and CDR2 YFSETQ. The CDR3 sequence is CASQSRGRGNGYTF. The CDR3 DNA reads as TGCGCCAGCCAAAGCAGGGGGCGAGGGAATGGCTACACCTTC.

The chain recombines TRBV5-1 with TRBJ2-5; D may be TRBD1 (5 bases). Germline V gives CDR1 SGHRS, CDR2 YFSETQ. The CDR3 has 16 amino acids. Trimming stripped 2 bases from V and 2 bases from J, with 16 bases between. The CDR3 nucleotides are TGCGCCAGCAGCTTAACAGGTTTCAGCCAACAAGAGACCCAGTACTTC. This encodes CASSLTGFSQQETQYF.

The chain combines TRBV7-2 with TRBJ1-2, with D perhaps TRBD1 (6 bases). V lost 8 bases and J 2 bases, leaving 12 bases between the germline ends. The CDR3 covers 13 residues. The germline CDR1 and CDR2 sequences are SGHTA and FQGNSA. The CDR3 protein is CASRSGQNYGYTF. CDR3 in DNA: TGTGCCAGCCGCTCCGGACAGAACTATGGCTACACCTTC.

This chain links TRBV4-1 with TRBJ2-1, with a possible D match to TRBD2 (5 bases). The CDR3 has 14 residues. The V and J ends lost 4 bases and 4 bases respectively, with 11 bases between them. Germline CDR1 is MGHRA and CDR2 is YSYEKL. CDR3 region: CASSPSREYNEQFF. The CDR3 coding sequence is TGCGCCAGCAGCCCCAGCCGGGAATACAATGAGCAGTTCTTC.

V usage is TRBV19 and J usage is TRBJ1-2; D remains unclear. The CDR3 runs to 13 residues. V was shortened by 1 base and J by 4 bases, with 7 bases between the two germline ends. From germline, CDR1 is LNHDA and CDR2 SQIVND (reference sequence). Here the CDR3 DNA reads TGTGCCAGTAGTATAGGACCGAGCTATGGCTACACCTTC. Translating it yields CASSIGPSYGYTF.

Only one count was recorded for this clone. J is TRBJ1-2 and V is TRBV3-1 (or the pseudogene TRBV3-2); the D gene is possibly TRBD1 (6 bases). V lost 4 bases and J 3 bases, leaving 15 bases between the germline ends. CDR1 is LGHDT, CDR2 YNNKEL, per germline (reference sequence). The CDR3 spans 15 residues. CDR3 DNA: TGTGCCAGCAGCCCCGCCCCAGGGGCGGACTATGGCTACACCTTC. This translates into CASSPAPGADYGYTF.

The table lists this clone with a few counts. V gene TRBV10-1 combines with J gene TRBJ2-7, with 9 bases lining up with TRBD1. CDR3 length: 16 amino acids. V lost 0 bases, J lost 1 base, and 4 bases stayed unmatched. Germline assignment: CDR1 WNHNN and CDR2 SYGVQD (reference sequence). CDR3 nucleotide sequence: TGCGCCAGCAGTGAGTCACCGGGACAGGGATCCTACGAGCAGTACTTC. Residues: CASSESPGQGSYEQYF.

The rearrangement joins TRBV11-1 to TRBJ2-1; 10 bases match TRBD2. This CDR3 spans 16 amino acids. Germline CDR1 SGHAT, CDR2 FQDESV (reference sequence). V trimming: 5 bases; J trimming: 3 bases; junction bases outside the gene matches: 7. CDR3 sequence (DNA): TGTGCCAGCAGCACGAGGACTAGCGGTCTCTACAATGAGCAGTTCTTC. It encodes CASSTRTSGLYNEQFF.

This chain joins TRBV9 and TRBJ2-2; the D is unclear. The CDR3 is made up of 15 amino acids. Looked up from germline, CDR1 is SGDLS and CDR2 is YYNGEE. Trimming took 0 bases from V and 0 from J, leaving 6 bases between them. The CDR3 DNA follows: TGTGCCAGCAGCGTAGCCCCGGCGAACACCGGGGAGCTGTTTTTT. The encoded protein is CASSVAPANTGELFF.

The rearrangement links TRBV4-2 to TRBJ2-6, with D hard to call. V lost 4 bases and J 2 bases, leaving 9 bases between the germline ends. The CDR3 extends over 15 amino acids. The germline V gene has CDR1 LGHNA and CDR2 YNFKEQ. CDR3 residues: CASSPVVAGANVLTF. The CDR3, as DNA: TGTGCCAGCAGCCCGGTGGTAGCTGGGGCCAACGTCCTGACTTTC.

The chain links TRBV6-5 to TRBJ1-1; D may be TRBD1 (5 bases). This CDR3 is built from 12 residues. Deletions cut 9 bases from V and 0 bases from J, with 8 bases between. CDR1 and CDR2 from the germline V gene are MNHEY and SVGAGI. CDR3 DNA sequence: TGTGCCAGTGGGGGGTTGAACACTGAAGCTTTCTTT. Translating gives CASGGLNTEAFF.

Here the CDR3 reads CASSPGVGFTGELFF. The CDR3 coding sequence is TGTGCCAGCAGCCCCGGCGTTGGGTTCACCGGGGAGCTGTTTTTT. V and J are TRBV7-9 and TRBJ2-2; D not certain. V lost 5 bases to trimming and J lost 4 bases, with 14 bases between them. The CDR3 length is 15 residues. Germline-derived CDR1 and CDR2 are SEHNR and FQNEAQ (reference sequence). The full variable domain, with the rest looked up from reference TRBV7-9 and TRBJ2-2, is DTGVSQNPRHKITKRGQNVTFRCDPISEHNRLYWYRQTLGQGPEFLTYFQNEAQLEKSRLLSDRFSAERPKGSFSTLEIQRTEQGDSAMYLCASSPGVGFTGELFFGEGSRLTVL.

This sequence joins TRBV11-2 and TRBJ1-1, with a weak D call TRBD1 (6 bases). Trimming removed 6 bases from V and 11 bases from J, with 19 bases in between. The CDR3 is made up of 13 amino acids. Germline V gene data show CDR1 as SGHAT and CDR2 as FQNNGV. CDR3 nucleotide sequence: TGTGCCAGCAGGGGTCTCAGGGGCCCTGGGGCTTTCTTT. This codes for CASRGLRGPGAFF.

The chain links TRBV5-1 to TRBJ2-4; no reliable D call. From germline, CDR1 is SGHRS and CDR2 YFSETQ. Trimming took off 0 bases at V and 5 bases at J, with 9 bases between the two ends. This CDR3 contains 14 residues. CDR3 loop: CASSLGGAQNIQYF. The CDR3 DNA reads TGCGCCAGCAGCTTGGGTGGTGCCCAAAACATTCAGTACTTC.

The rearrangement joins TRBV4-2 to TRBJ1-1; D not resolved. Germline CDR1 LGHNA, CDR2 YNFKEQ. Between the trimmed V and J ends, which lost 1 base and 2 bases, there was a span of 11 bases. The CDR3 is 15 residues long. CDR3 sequence reads: CASSQGVGSNTEAFF. The CDR3, as DNA: TGTGCCAGCAGCCAAGGAGTAGGGAGCAACACTGAAGCTTTCTTT.

The chain recombines TRBV28 with TRBJ2-5; perhaps TRBD1 as D (7 bases). The germline CDR1 and CDR2 sequences are MDHEN and SYDVKM. The V gene lost 8 bases and the J gene lost 2 bases, with 12 bases spanning the gap. The CDR3 is 13 amino acids. This CDR3 reads CASVPGGQETQYF. CDR3 coding DNA: TGTGCCAGCGTTCCAGGGGGGCAAGAGACCCAGTACTTC. Looking up the rest from reference TRBV28 and TRBJ2-5 gives the full variable domain: DVKVTQSSRYLVKRTGEKVFLECVQDMDHENMFWYRQDPGLGLRLIYFSYDVKMKEKGDIPEGYSVSREKKERFSLILESASTNQTSMYLCASVPGGQETQYFGPGTRLLVL.

The V and J genes are TRBV5-1 and TRBJ2-5; D possibly corresponds to TRBD1 (5 bases). Between the trimmed V and J ends, which lost 3 bases and 5 bases, there was a span of 17 bases. Germline V gives CDR1 SGHRS, CDR2 YFSETQ. This CDR3 contains 15 residues. DNA for the CDR3: TGCGCCAGCAGCTCAACCTCAGGGTCAGGGGAGACCCAGTACTTC. Its translation is CASSSTSGSGETQYF.

This clone turned up a few times. The CDR3 nucleotides read TGTGCCAGCAGCTTGGAGGCTTCATTACTAGCGATCAAAGAGACCCAGTACTTC. Its translation is CASSLEASLLAIKETQYF. The chain uses TRBV5-6 and TRBJ2-5; 7 bases are shared with TRBD2. From germline, CDR1 is SGHDT and CDR2 YYEEEE. The length of the CDR3 is 18 residues. Trimming removed 0 bases from V and 3 bases from J; junction bases left unmatched: 14.

V is TRBV27 and J is TRBJ1-1; a possible D gene is TRBD1 (6 bases). This CDR3 contains 14 residues. In germline, CDR1 is MNHEY, CDR2 SMNVEV (reference sequence). Trimming shortened V by 7 bases and J by 5 bases, and 17 bases separated the two germline ends. CDR3 nucleotide sequence: TGTGCCAGCATCGTAAGGGGGGTGAGAACTGAAGCTTTCTTT. It codes for CASIVRGVRTEAFF.

This chain uses TRBV6-5 with TRBJ1-1, with 7 bases aligning to TRBD1. The trim removed 2 bases at V and 9 bases at J, leaving 3 bases unmatched. The V gene's germline CDR1 is MNHEY and CDR2 SVGAGI. The CDR3 spans 12 residues. DNA of the CDR3: TGTGCCAGCAGTTACCGGGGACAGCAAGCTTTCTTT. Its translation is CASSYRGQQAFF.

The V gene is TRBV11-3, the J gene TRBJ2-7; tentative D call: TRBD2 (7 bases). The germline V gene encodes CDR1 SGHNT and CDR2 YENEEA. Trimming shortened V by 5 bases and J by 2 bases, and 13 bases separated the two germline ends. The CDR3 is 14 residues long. This CDR3 reads CASSQRGGTYEQYF. The CDR3 nucleotides are TGTGCCAGCAGCCAAAGGGGGGGGACCTACGAGCAGTACTTC.

V gene TRBV18 combines with J gene TRBJ2-7; 8 bases align to TRBD2. The CDR3 sequence is 15 residues long. CDR1 KGHSH and CDR2 LQKENI come from the germline V gene. V shed 0 bases and J 5 bases; nucleotides not matched to a gene: 6. This chain's CDR3 is CASSPPSGGFHEQYF. The CDR3 bases are TGTGCCAGCTCACCACCGTCGGGAGGGTTCCACGAGCAGTACTTC.

The chain uses TRBV7-2 and TRBJ2-7; D is perhaps TRBD1 (5 bases). CDR3 length equals 14 residues. The ends were cut back, 3 bases at V and 1 base at J, with 10 bases in the middle. The germline gives CDR1 SGHTA, CDR2 FQGNSA. In nucleotides, the CDR3 is TGTGCCAGCAGCTTGGGGCCTGTTTCCTACGAGCAGTACTTC. Its protein is CASSLGPVSYEQYF.

V gene TRBV5-1 combines with J gene TRBJ2-7, with 12 bases aligning to TRBD1. The junction had 3 bases not matched to a gene; V was cut back by 0 bases and J by 5 bases. This CDR3 comprises 15 residues. Looked up from germline, CDR1 is SGHRS and CDR2 is YFSETQ. The CDR3 here is CASSLGDRGRDEQYF. The CDR3 nucleotides read TGCGCCAGCAGCTTGGGGGACAGGGGGCGCGACGAGCAGTACTTC.

V and J are TRBV3-1 (or the pseudogene TRBV3-2) and TRBJ2-5, with 11 bases that match TRBD2. From germline, CDR1 is LGHDT and CDR2 YNNKEL (reference sequence). With V trimmed by 4 bases and J by 5 bases, 6 bases remained unmatched. CDR3 size: 15 residues. CDR3 sequence: CASSPPLAGVETQYF. The DNA of the CDR3 is TGTGCCAGCAGCCCCCCACTAGCGGGAGTGGAGACCCAGTACTTC.